This T cell receptor beta chain was retrieved from a study of cytomegalovirus exposure and HLA in healthy donors. The CDR3 is 13 residues long. Per germline, CDR1 SQVTM and CDR2 ANQGSEA. The J segment lost 3 bases and the V segment lost 6 bases, leaving 7 bases of the junction unmatched. The study's findings and limits: Follow-up analysis later connected one missense variant in DCLRE1C with trimming of TCR beta V- and J-genes.

This clone was seen once. Its antigen remains unknown. PCR used 60 Vbeta primers and 13 Jbeta primers. Clones were read by immunoSEQ multiplex PCR, and TCRdb kept only the in-frame ones, dropping some. Of approximately 250,000 clones listed, about 85% are singletons. The rearrangement uses TRBV29-1 and TRBJ2-5; the match to TRBD1 covers 7 bases. Sequenced sample: PBMCs. The origin of this receptor is a girl aged 2-10 years in good health and CMV-seronegative. CDR3 nucleotide sequence: TGCAGCGTCTGTAGGGGGCGCGAAGAGACCCAGTACTTC. As protein: CSVCRGREETQYF.